The rows below give T cell receptor beta chains drawn from one sample of a study of response to subunit inactivated influenza vaccine. Each CDR3 protein gets one entry after TCRdb re-called the RT-PCR reads with MiXCR. The data show under 200,000 distinct CDR3 sequences, approximately 11% seen once. Sequencing used CD8+ T cells sorted from PBMCs, obtained about 24 months after vaccination. The origin of the receptors is a man aged 50 to 69 who received an inactivated influenza vaccine. CDR3s include the opening cysteine and the closing phenylalanine or tryptophan. A D gene is named only where the DNA matches it firmly. The size field is filled for only some rows; it gives once, few, many or a size class.

>16|TRBV9|NA|TRBJ2-1|NA
TGTGCCAGCAGCGTAGGGGTTACAGGCTCCTACAATGAGCAGTTCTTC
CASSVGVTGSYNEQFF
>15|TRBV6-1|few|TRBJ2-3|NA
TGTGCCAGCAGTCCAACAGGGTTAAGCTCAGATACGCAGTATTTT
CASSPTGLSSDTQYF
>13|TRBV29-1|many|TRBJ2-1|NA
TGCAGCGTTGATAGCAGCTCCTACAATGAGCAGTTCTTC
CSVDSSSYNEQFF
>12|TRBV7-9|many|TRBJ2-3|NA
TGTGCCAGCAGCTTAGCCCCAGATACGCAGTATTTT
CASSLAPDTQYF
>15|TRBV7-6|many|TRBJ1-6|NA
TGTGCCAGCAGCTTAGAGGGCACCGGCAATTCACCCCTCCACTTT
CASSLEGTGNSPLHF
>15|TRBV6-2/TRBV6-3|many|TRBJ2-1|TRBD2
TGTGCCAGCAGTTACCTTGGCGCGGGAGATAGTGAGCAGTTCTTC
CASSYLGAGDSEQFF
>12|TRBV29-1|few|TRBJ2-5|NA
TGCAGCGTTGAGTGGATGGGCGAGACCCAGTACTTC
CSVEWMGETQYF
>16|TRBV19|NA|TRBJ2-1|TRBD2
TGTGCCAGTAGTATCTTCGGACTAGCGGTCTACAATGAGCAGTTCTTC
CASSIFGLAVYNEQFF
>14|TRBV7-9|few|TRBJ1-4|TRBD1
TGTGCCAGCAGCCCTCGGACAGGGTCCGAAAAACTGTTTTTT
CASSPRTGSEKLFF
>14|TRBV5-5|NA|TRBJ1-1|TRBD1
TGTGCCAGCAGCTGGACAGGGGTGAACACTGAAGCTTTCTTT
CASSWTGVNTEAFF
>15|TRBV28|NA|TRBJ2-5|TRBD2
TGTGCCAGCAGTTTCGGGCGGGAGTTTTTTTGGACCCAGTACTTC
CASSFGREFFWTQYF
>14|TRBV20-1|NA|TRBJ1-1|NA
TGCAGTGCTGGTATCGACGGGGTTAACACTGAAGCTTTCTTT
CSAGIDGVNTEAFF
>16|TRBV6-1|NA|TRBJ2-2|NA
TGTGCCAGCATAATCGACGGGGCTTTGAACACCGGGGAGCTGTTTTTT
CASIIDGALNTGELFF
>16|TRBV5-8|NA|TRBJ1-5|NA
TGTGCCAGCAGCCCCGGAAGCAGGGGTCCAGGTCAGCCCCAGCATTTT
CASSPGSRGPGQPQHF
>15|TRBV5-1|few|TRBJ2-5|TRBD1
TGCGCCAGCAGCTACCGGACAGGGGTGGTGGAGACCCAGTACTTC
CASSYRTGVVETQYF